The next 20 T cell receptor beta chains were all read from a single sample in a study of blood T cell repertoires in COVID-19. The method was immunoSEQ multiplex PCR; TCRdb's version includes in-frame clones alone and lacks a portion of them. The sample lists a few hundred thousand clones, roughly 81% seen once, with about 0.93% in the top ten. The sequenced sample was peripheral blood. The receptors come from a man between 40 and 49 years old with acute or convalescent COVID-19.

The CDR3 DNA sequence: TGTGCCAGCAGCCAAGATCCGGCTACAGCTTCTTATGGCTACACCTTC. This codes for CASSQDPATASYGYTF. The chain joins TRBV14 to TRBJ1-2; D is ambiguous. This CDR3 is built from 16 residues. Germline values: CDR1 SGHDN, CDR2 FVKESK. Trimming shortened V by 0 bases and J by 5 bases, and 16 bases separated the two germline ends.

The rearrangement uses TRBV6-5 and TRBJ1-2; D may be TRBD1 (5 bases). CDR1 is MNHEY, CDR2 SVGAGI, per germline. The CDR3 sequence is 15 residues long. V was pared by 3 bases and J by 7 bases, with 18 bases between. CDR3 region: CASSYGGTGTGGYTF. In DNA, the CDR3 is TGTGCCAGCAGTTATGGGGGGACGGGGACCGGTGGCTACACCTTC.

The V call is TRBV5-1, the J call TRBJ1-6; D not certain. Trimming cost V 4 bases and J 7 bases, with 12 bases left between them. The CDR3 covers 14 residues. Germline V CDR1 and CDR2: SGHRS, YFSETQ. The CDR3 protein is CASSRADGNSPLHF. CDR3 DNA sequence: TGCGCCAGCAGCCGCGCGGATGGGAATTCACCCCTCCACTTT.

The J gene is TRBJ2-7, the V gene TRBV27; the match to TRBD1 covers 7 bases. Losses at the gene ends were 5 bases for V and 2 bases for J; bases not matched to a gene: 12. CDR3 length: 16 amino acids. The germline CDR1 and CDR2 sequences are MNHEY and SMNVEV (reference sequence). This CDR3 is CASSDTGQYFAYEQYF. The CDR3 DNA is TGTGCCAGCAGTGACACGGGACAGTACTTCGCCTACGAGCAGTACTTC.

This sequence joins TRBV19 and TRBJ1-1; D is unresolved. Germline CDR1 reads LNHDA; CDR2 reads SQIVND (reference sequence). Trimming left V 6 bases short and J 4 bases short, with 18 bases between. This CDR3 comprises 15 residues. The DNA of the CDR3 is TGTGCCAGTAGCCCAGGTCGGGGAGGAGGCACTGAAGCTTTCTTT. Its protein product is CASSPGRGGGTEAFF.

The gene calls are TRBV2 and TRBJ1-4, with a possible D match to TRBD1 (6 bases). Looked up from germline, CDR1 is SNHLY and CDR2 is FYNNEI. Trimming cost V 6 bases and J 8 bases, with 19 bases left between them. The CDR3 consists of 15 residues. CDR3 DNA sequence: TGTGCCAGCAGGGATCCCCAGGGGTCGGGGGAAAAACTGTTTTTT. This codes for CASRDPQGSGEKLFF.

The chain employs TRBV19 and TRBJ2-5; TRBD1 might be the D (5 bases). V was trimmed by 4 bases and J by 1 base, leaving 7 bases between them. The germline V gene has CDR1 LNHDA and CDR2 SQIVND (reference sequence). The CDR3 runs to 13 residues. CDR3 loop: CASSTTVQETQYF. In nucleotides, the CDR3 is TGTGCCAGTAGTACGACAGTCCAAGAGACCCAGTACTTC.

This chain connects TRBV11-1 to TRBJ2-7; the D gene is possibly TRBD2 (5 bases). V was pared by 4 bases and J by 0 bases, with 10 bases between. The CDR3 sequence is 14 residues long. CDR1 and CDR2 (germline): SGHAT, FQDESV (reference sequence). DNA of the CDR3: TGTGCCAGCAGCTCCGGGGTAGGCTCCTACGAGCAGTACTTC. This encodes CASSSGVGSYEQYF.

The rearrangement joins TRBV5-1 to TRBJ1-4, with TRBD1 matching 7 bases. Germline values: CDR1 SGHRS, CDR2 YFSETQ. Trimming at V came to 4 bases and at J to 3 bases, leaving 9 bases not matched to a gene. The CDR3 has 16 amino acids. This CDR3 is CASSGTQGSPNEKLFF. The CDR3 nucleotides read TGCGCCAGCAGCGGGACACAGGGGTCTCCTAATGAAAAACTGTTTTTT.

The V call is TRBV5-1, the J call TRBJ2-7; 7 bases fit TRBD1. The junction had 8 bases not matched to a gene; V was cut back by 4 bases and J by 7 bases. Germline assignment: CDR1 SGHRS and CDR2 YFSETQ. The CDR3 covers 13 residues. In DNA form, the CDR3 reads TGCGCCAGCAGCCCCCGGACAGGTTGGGAGCAGTACTTC. Residues: CASSPRTGWEQYF.

The sample holds one count of this clone. The V call is TRBV5-4, the J call TRBJ2-4; TRBD1 aligns across 7 bases. The CDR3 runs 15 residues. The germline CDR1 and CDR2 sequences are SGHNT and YYREEE (reference sequence). J gave up 2 bases and V 3 bases, and 5 bases lay outside the gene matches. The CDR3 is CASSSKQGTKNIQYF. The CDR3 DNA sequence: TGTGCCAGCAGCTCTAAACAGGGGACCAAAAACATTCAGTACTTC. The full variable domain, with the rest looked up from reference TRBV5-4 and TRBJ2-4, is ETGVTQSPTHLIKTRGQQVTLRCSSQSGHNTVSWYQQALGQGPQFIFQYYREEENGRGNFPPRFSGLQFPNYSSELNVNALELDDSALYLCASSSKQGTKNIQYFGAGTRLSVL.

This clone was counted a few times. This chain links TRBV28 with TRBJ2-1; 9 positions agree with TRBD2. CDR3 length: 14 amino acids. Germline trimming cut 6 bases from V and 7 bases from J; bases unmatched to any gene: 7. CDR1 MDHEN and CDR2 SYDVKM come from the germline V gene. The CDR3 bases are TGTGCCAGCAGCCCTAGCGGGGATCTGAATGAGCAGTTCTTC. Encoded protein: CASSPSGDLNEQFF.

V is TRBV27 and J is TRBJ2-1; the D is unclear. CDR1 and CDR2 from the germline V gene are MNHEY and SMNVEV (reference sequence). CDR3 length: 12 amino acids. Trimming took 5 bases from V and 7 from J, leaving 9 bases between them. As DNA, the CDR3 is TGTGCCAGCAGTCCTACCGGTAATGAGCAGTTCTTC. This gives the protein CASSPTGNEQFF.

The chain links TRBV20-1 to TRBJ2-3; 7 nucleotides line up with TRBD2. Per the germline V gene, CDR1 is DFQATT and CDR2 is SNEGSKA (reference sequence). V lost 3 bases to trimming and J lost 2 bases; unmatched junction nucleotides: 8. This CDR3 is built from 15 residues. The CDR3 here is CSASPLAELTDTQYF. In nucleotides, the CDR3 is TGCAGTGCTAGTCCCCTAGCGGAGCTCACAGATACGCAGTATTTT.

The rearrangement joins TRBV28 to TRBJ1-2, with D possibly TRBD1 on 6 matching bases. The CDR3 covers 14 residues. Trimming took off 4 bases at V and 8 bases at J, with 17 bases between the two ends. Germline-derived CDR1 and CDR2 are MDHEN and SYDVKM. The CDR3 DNA follows: TGTGCCAGCAGTTATACGGCAACAGGGCTCGGCTACACCTTC. It encodes CASSYTATGLGYTF.

The chain carries TRBV6-5 and TRBJ2-2; TRBD1 is a possible D gene (5 bases). Germline V gene data show CDR1 as MNHEY and CDR2 as SVGAGI. The CDR3 spans 13 residues. Trimming stripped 2 bases from V and 7 bases from J, with 8 bases between. CDR3 sequence (DNA): TGTGCCAGCAGTTACGGGCAGGGCGGGGAGCTGTTTTTT. It yields the protein CASSYGQGGELFF.

The chain links TRBV6-1 to TRBJ2-1; D remains ambiguous. There are 12 residues in the CDR3. Trimming cost V 7 bases and J 7 bases, with 11 bases left between them. Germline lookup yields CDR1 MNHNS and CDR2 SASEGT. The CDR3 region is CASTEAANEQFF. The CDR3 DNA sequence: TGTGCCAGCACCGAGGCCGCAAATGAGCAGTTCTTC.

CDR3 nucleotide sequence: TGTGCCTGGAGGGTAGCTAACTATGGCTACACCTTC. As protein: CAWRVANYGYTF. The genes are TRBV30 and TRBJ1-2; D is undetermined. The germline gives CDR1 GTSNPN, CDR2 SVGIG (reference sequence). The CDR3 is 12 amino acids. The V gene lost 3 bases and the J gene lost 0 bases, with 5 bases spanning the gap.

In this sample, this clone turned up a few times. The chain joins TRBV18 to TRBJ2-7, with 10 bases fitting TRBD1. Trimming cost V 4 bases and J 5 bases; bases outside gene matches: 8. The length of the CDR3 is 15 residues. Germline lookup yields CDR1 KGHSH and CDR2 LQKENI. The CDR3 sequence: CASSLRGQGVHEQYF. The CDR3 coding sequence is TGTGCCAGCTCACTCCGTGGACAGGGGGTCCACGAGCAGTACTTC.

The V call is TRBV14, the J call TRBJ1-1, with D possibly TRBD1 on 5 matching bases. The germline V gene has CDR1 SGHDN and CDR2 FVKESK. This CDR3 has 13 amino acids. With 2 bases removed from V and 6 bases from J, the gap between germline ends came to 10 bases. This chain's CDR3 is CASSQSGRAEAFF. In nucleotides, the CDR3 is TGTGCCAGCAGCCAATCAGGGAGGGCTGAAGCTTTCTTT.